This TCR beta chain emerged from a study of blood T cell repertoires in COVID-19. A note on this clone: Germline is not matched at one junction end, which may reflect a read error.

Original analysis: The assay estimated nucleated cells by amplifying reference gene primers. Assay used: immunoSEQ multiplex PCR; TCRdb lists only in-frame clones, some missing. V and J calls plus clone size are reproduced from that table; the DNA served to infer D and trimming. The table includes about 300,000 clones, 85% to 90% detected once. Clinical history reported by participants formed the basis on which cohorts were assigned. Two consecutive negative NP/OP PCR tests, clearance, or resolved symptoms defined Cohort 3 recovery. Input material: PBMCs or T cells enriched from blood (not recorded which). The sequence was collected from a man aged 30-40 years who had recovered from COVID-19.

DNA of the CDR3: TGTAGTGGCGGGGGGGCGAATGAGCAGTTCTTC. It is translated as CSGGGANEQFF. V and J are TRBV20-1 and TRBJ2-1; TRBD2 aligns across 9 bases. Germline V gene sequence: CDR1 DFQATT, CDR2 SNEGSKA (reference sequence). The CDR3 contains 11 residues.